Below, 2 T cell receptor beta chains from the same sample are listed, as sequenced in a study of T and B cells in COVID-19 patients. TRB was amplified from about 250-500 ng of blood genomic DNA. TRB rearrangements were amplified by multiplex PCR with BIOMED2 TRB-A/B primers. TCRdb re-derived calls from the multiplex PCR reads in MiXCR, one entry per CDR3 protein. The table shows around 23,000 distinct CDR3 sequences, with under 30% occurring only once. The specimen was blood. Source of these receptors: a human donor who had recovered from COVID-19.

In its sample, this clonotype is medium-sized. CDR3 DNA: TGTGCCAGTAGTTCCGAACTAGCGGGAGAGTACAATGAGCAGTTCTTC. As protein: CASSSELAGEYNEQFF. The V and J genes are TRBV19 and TRBJ2-1, with 11 bases matching TRBD2. CDR3 length: 16 amino acids. Unmatched junction bases numbered 7, after V lost 5 bases and J lost 4 bases. Germline values: CDR1 LNHDA, CDR2 SQIVND (reference sequence).

This clonotype was observed a handful of times. The rearrangement uses TRBV6-4 and TRBJ2-2; no reliable D call. Germline CDR1 reads MRHNA; CDR2 reads SNTAGT. V lost 0 bases and J lost 6, with 5 bases in between. The CDR3 covers 13 residues. The CDR3 protein is CASSDSRAGELFF. The CDR3 region has the DNA TGTGCCAGCAGTGACTCAAGGGCCGGGGAGCTGTTTTTT.